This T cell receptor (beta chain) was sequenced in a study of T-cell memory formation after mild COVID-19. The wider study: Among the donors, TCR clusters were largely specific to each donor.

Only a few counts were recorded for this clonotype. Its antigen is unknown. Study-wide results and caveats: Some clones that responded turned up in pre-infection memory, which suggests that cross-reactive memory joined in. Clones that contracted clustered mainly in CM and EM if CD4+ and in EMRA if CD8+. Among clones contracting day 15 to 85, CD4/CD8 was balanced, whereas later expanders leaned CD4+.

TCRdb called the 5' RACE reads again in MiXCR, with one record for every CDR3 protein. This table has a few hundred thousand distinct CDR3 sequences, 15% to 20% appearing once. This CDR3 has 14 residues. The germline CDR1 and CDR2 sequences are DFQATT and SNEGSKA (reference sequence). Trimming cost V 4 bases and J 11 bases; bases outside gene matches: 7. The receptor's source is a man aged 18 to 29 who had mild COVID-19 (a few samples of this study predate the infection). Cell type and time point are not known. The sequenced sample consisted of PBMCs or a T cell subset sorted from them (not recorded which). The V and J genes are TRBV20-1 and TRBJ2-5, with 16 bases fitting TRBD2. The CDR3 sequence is CSAIPGTSGGAQYF. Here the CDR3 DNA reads TGCAGTGCTATCCCCGGGACTAGCGGGGGGGCGCAGTACTTC.